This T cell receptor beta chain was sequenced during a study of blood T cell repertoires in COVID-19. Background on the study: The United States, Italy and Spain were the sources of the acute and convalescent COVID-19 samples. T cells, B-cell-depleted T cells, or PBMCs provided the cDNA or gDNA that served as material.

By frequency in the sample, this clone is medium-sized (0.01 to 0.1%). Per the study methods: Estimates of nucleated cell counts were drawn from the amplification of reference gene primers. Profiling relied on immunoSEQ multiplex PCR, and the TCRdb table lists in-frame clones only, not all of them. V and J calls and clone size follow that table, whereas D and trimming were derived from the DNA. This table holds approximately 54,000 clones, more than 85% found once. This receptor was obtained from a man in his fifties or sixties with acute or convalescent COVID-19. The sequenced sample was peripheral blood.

CDR3 in amino acids: CASSRTGSTGELFF. CDR3 DNA sequence: TGTGCCAGTAGTAGGACAGGTAGCACCGGGGAGCTGTTTTTT. The chain links TRBV19 to TRBJ2-2, with 7 bases aligning to TRBD1. V was pared by 4 bases and J by 4 bases, with 3 bases of the junction left unmatched. CDR1 and CDR2 from the germline V gene are LNHDA and SQIVND (reference sequence). The CDR3 runs to 14 residues.